These 28 T cell receptor beta chains share one sample of origin, sequenced in a study of T cells after yellow fever vaccination. A single record per CDR3 protein comes from TCRdb applying MiXCR to the 5' RACE reads. The sample records approximately 300,000 distinct CDR3 sequences, 9.5% to 12% being singletons. The specimen was CD4+ T cells sorted from PBMCs, collected 45 days after the yellow fever booster vaccination. The receptors here all came from a man between 18 and 29 years old who received the YFV17D yellow fever vaccine.

This clonotype was detected a few times. V and J are TRBV5-1 and TRBJ1-1, with 7 bases aligning to TRBD1. The germline V gene encodes CDR1 SGHRS and CDR2 YFSETQ. This CDR3 spans 16 amino acids. Unmatched junction bases numbered 14, after V lost 7 bases and J lost 2 bases. This chain's CDR3 is CASPLPAGTENTEAFF. CDR3 bases: TGCGCCAGCCCACTCCCCGCCGGGACAGAAAACACTGAAGCTTTCTTT.

The CDR3 protein is CASSFSALADTQYF. The CDR3 DNA reads TGTGCCAGCAGCTTTTCGGCCTTAGCAGATACGCAGTATTTT. J is TRBJ2-3 and V is TRBV7-3; D gene ambiguous. Trimming cost V 3 bases and J 4 bases, with 11 bases left between them. The germline gives CDR1 SGHTA, CDR2 FQGTGA. This CDR3 is built from 14 residues. The variable domain in full, completed from reference TRBV7-3 and TRBJ2-3, reads GAGVSQTPSNKVTEKGKYVELRCDPISGHTALYWYRQSLGQGPEFLIYFQGTGAADDSGLPNDRFFAVRPEGSVSTLKIQRTERGDSAVYLCASSFSALADTQYFGPGTRLTVL.

This clonotype was seen a few times. V and J are TRBV29-1 and TRBJ1-1; D call uncertain. Deletions cut 1 base from V and 8 bases from J, with 14 bases between. The CDR3 has 13 residues. Germline values: CDR1 SQVTM, CDR2 ANQGSEA. This CDR3 is CSVEGFSDLEAFF. The CDR3 DNA sequence: TGCAGCGTTGAAGGGTTTTCGGACTTGGAAGCTTTCTTT.

V usage is TRBV6-5 and J usage is TRBJ1-2; TRBD1 is a possible D gene (5 bases). Germline loops: CDR1 MNHEY, CDR2 SVGAGI. The CDR3 spans 12 residues. Trimming pared 5 bases from V and 4 bases from J, leaving 8 bases between. The CDR3 bases are TGTGCCAGCAGTCCCGGGGCCTATGGCTACACCTTC. It is translated as CASSPGAYGYTF.

The genes are TRBV6-1 and TRBJ2-7; D may be TRBD2 (7 bases). Trimming shortened V by 2 bases and J by 5 bases, and 10 bases separated the two germline ends. This CDR3 comprises 13 residues. The germline V gene has CDR1 MNHNS and CDR2 SASEGT. CDR3 in amino acids: CASSERGRDEQYF. CDR3 coding DNA: TGTGCCAGCAGTGAAAGGGGGAGGGACGAGCAGTACTTC.

The chain links TRBV7-2 to TRBJ2-2; 10 nucleotides align to TRBD2. V dropped 5 bases and J dropped 1; count of bases not matched to a gene: 4. From germline, CDR1 is SGHTA and CDR2 FQGNSA. The CDR3 extends over 16 amino acids. CDR3 bases: TGTGCCAGCAGCCCCGCTAGCGGGGGGAACACCGGGGAGCTGTTTTTT. It yields the protein CASSPASGGNTGELFF.

This clonotype was recorded a few times. The rearrangement links TRBV6-2 or TRBV6-3 to TRBJ2-3; D call uncertain. V was pared by 6 bases and J by 6 bases, with 10 bases between. The CDR3 runs to 12 residues. Looked up from germline, CDR1 is MNHEY and CDR2 is SVGEGT. In DNA, the CDR3 is TGTGCCAGCAGCCGGTTAGTGGATACGCAGTATTTT. It specifies CASSRLVDTQYF.

This clonotype was picked up many times. The gene calls are TRBV5-1 and TRBJ2-5; 7 positions match TRBD1. Germline loops: CDR1 SGHRS, CDR2 YFSETQ. The CDR3 runs to 15 residues. The ends lost 2 bases at V and 4 bases at J; junction bases unmatched: 8. CDR3 in DNA: TGCGCCAGCAGCTTTTCAACAGGGGCTAGAGAGACCCAGTACTTC. Translation: CASSFSTGARETQYF.

This clonotype was seen a few times. J is TRBJ2-2 and V is TRBV6-2 or TRBV6-3, with 11 bases identical to TRBD2. The CDR3 spans 15 residues. Germline V gene sequence: CDR1 MNHEY, CDR2 SVGEGT. V shed 4 bases and J 8 bases; nucleotides not matched to a gene: 6. CDR3 DNA: TGTGCCAGCAGTTGGAGACTAGCGGGGCTGGGGGAGCTGTTTTTT. Its translation: CASSWRLAGLGELFF.

At least ten counts were recorded for this clonotype. The V call is TRBV11-1, the J call TRBJ2-5; 11 bases fit TRBD2. The CDR3 length is 15 residues. The junction had 5 bases not matched to a gene; V was cut back by 3 bases and J by 5 bases. The germline V gene has CDR1 SGHAT and CDR2 FQDESV (reference sequence). CDR3 sequence (DNA): TGTGCCAGCAGCTTTGGGACTAGCGGACTGGAGACCCAGTACTTC. Its translation is CASSFGTSGLETQYF.

This clonotype came up a few times. This chain links TRBV30 with TRBJ1-5, with D unclear. The germline V and J ends were trimmed by 0 bases and 0 bases, with 6 bases remaining between them. CDR1 and CDR2 (germline): GTSNPN, SVGIG (reference sequence). There are 14 residues in the CDR3. DNA of the CDR3: TGTGCCTGGAGTGTGGGGTATAGCAATCAGCCCCAGCATTTT. It specifies CAWSVGYSNQPQHF.

This clonotype was detected only a few times. This chain links TRBV5-1 with TRBJ2-5; 12 positions agree with TRBD2. Trimming at V came to 4 bases and at J to 4 bases, leaving 8 bases not matched to a gene. Germline V gene sequence: CDR1 SGHRS, CDR2 YFSETQ. The CDR3 spans 16 residues. This CDR3 is CASSGASGGAPETQYF. The CDR3 DNA reads as TGCGCCAGCAGCGGAGCTAGCGGGGGGGCCCCAGAGACCCAGTACTTC.

This clonotype was seen a handful of times. The V and J genes are TRBV3-1 and TRBJ2-7, with TRBD1 identical over 7 bases. Per the germline V gene, CDR1 is LGHDT and CDR2 is YNNKEL (reference sequence). The CDR3 spans 14 residues. The V gene end was trimmed by 4 bases and the J gene end by 5 bases; junction bases not matched to a gene: 8. Here the CDR3 DNA reads TGTGCCAGCAGCCGCGCCTCGACAGGGAACGAGCAGTACTTC. Protein: CASSRASTGNEQYF.

The chain is built from TRBV27 and TRBJ1-4, with 9 nucleotides matching TRBD1. The junction had 4 bases not matched to a gene; V was cut back by 5 bases and J by 6 bases. The CDR3 spans 14 residues. Germline V gene lookup returns CDR1 MNHEY and CDR2 SMNVEV (reference sequence). Here the CDR3 reads CASSGTGRYEKLFF. The DNA of the CDR3 is TGTGCCAGCAGTGGGACAGGGAGATATGAAAAACTGTTTTTT.

This clonotype was found a few times. The chain recombines TRBV29-1 with TRBJ2-7; 9 nucleotides match TRBD1. With V trimmed by 7 bases and J by 4 bases, 5 bases remained unmatched. CDR3 length equals 12 residues. Germline CDR1 reads SQVTM; CDR2 reads ANQGSEA. DNA of the CDR3: TGCAGCGCCGGGACAGGGAGATACGAGCAGTACTTC. It is translated as CSAGTGRYEQYF.

In its sample, this clonotype was seen many times. The chain joins TRBV6-1 to TRBJ1-1, with 7 bases aligning to TRBD1. Germline V gene sequence: CDR1 MNHNS, CDR2 SASEGT. The V and J ends lost 3 bases and 2 bases, in that order; junction bases with no gene match: 3. CDR3 length: 14 residues. In DNA form, the CDR3 reads TGTGCCAGCAGTGAGGACAGGAAAAACACTGAAGCTTTCTTT. Residues: CASSEDRKNTEAFF.

This clonotype turned up a few times. J is TRBJ1-2 and V is TRBV7-9; D possibly corresponds to TRBD1 (5 bases). The V gene lost 6 bases and the J gene lost 4 bases, with 27 bases spanning the gap. This CDR3 is 18 amino acids long. The germline V gene has CDR1 SEHNR and CDR2 FQNEAQ (reference sequence). CDR3 in DNA: TGTGCCAGCAGGTCTAAGCCTGCCTCGGGGGGTCGTTCCTATGGCTACACCTTC. Translation: CASRSKPASGGRSYGYTF.

The genes are TRBV7-2 and TRBJ2-5; D unresolved. The ends were cut back, 7 bases at V and 5 bases at J, with 14 bases in the middle. The germline V gene encodes CDR1 SGHTA and CDR2 FQGNSA. The CDR3 length is 13 residues. The chain's CDR3 is CASTSWGWETQYF. The CDR3 bases are TGTGCCAGCACGTCTTGGGGTTGGGAGACCCAGTACTTC. The variable domain in full, completed from reference TRBV7-2 and TRBJ2-5, reads GAGVSQSPSNKVTEKGKDVELRCDPISGHTALYWYRQSLGQGLEFLIYFQGNSAPDKSGLPSDRFSAERTGGSVSTLTIQRTQQEDSAVYLCASTSWGWETQYFGPGTRLLVL.

The sample holds a few counts of this clonotype. The genes are TRBV7-2 and TRBJ2-3; 11 nucleotides line up with TRBD2. V lost 1 base and J lost 5; bases outside the gene matches: 5. This CDR3 is built from 16 residues. CDR1 is SGHTA, CDR2 FQGNSA, per germline. The CDR3 protein is CASSLGLAGTRDTQYF. CDR3 coding DNA: TGTGCCAGCAGCTTAGGACTAGCGGGGACACGAGATACGCAGTATTTT.

This clonotype was detected only a few times. This rearrangement joins TRBV11-1 to TRBJ2-5, with D perhaps matching TRBD1 or TRBD2 (5 bases each). V was clipped by 1 base and J by 5 bases, with 26 bases between them. Germline assignment: CDR1 SGHAT and CDR2 FQDESV (reference sequence). The CDR3 covers 19 residues. The CDR3 loop is CASSLVPSGWDRIQETQYF. CDR3 coding DNA: TGTGCCAGCAGCTTAGTTCCTTCGGGATGGGACCGCATCCAGGAGACCCAGTACTTC.

This clonotype was detected a few times. The chain has TRBV4-2 and TRBJ1-1; TRBD1 aligns across 10 bases. The CDR3 spans 18 residues. The germline V gene has CDR1 LGHNA and CDR2 YNFKEQ. With V trimmed by 0 bases and J by 1 base, 8 bases remained unmatched. CDR3 in DNA: TGTGCCAGCAGCCAAGATTACGGGACAGGGGTTGGGAACACTGAAGCTTTCTTT. Translated, it gives CASSQDYGTGVGNTEAFF.

This clonotype was recorded many times. The chain is built from TRBV4-3 and TRBJ2-4; either TRBD1 or TRBD2 may fit D (5 bases each). The CDR3 has 15 amino acids. The V gene's germline CDR1 is LGHNA and CDR2 YSLEER. Trimming removed 0 bases from V and 4 bases from J, with 10 bases in between. The CDR3 nucleotides are TGCGCCAGCAGCCAAGATGGGACCAGGAAAAACATTCAGTACTTC. Amino acid sequence: CASSQDGTRKNIQYF.

This clonotype was seen a handful of times. The chain is built from TRBV18 and TRBJ2-5; no clear D gene. Germline-derived CDR1 and CDR2 are KGHSH and LQKENI. The CDR3 is 16 amino acids. With 3 bases removed from V and 3 bases from J, the gap between germline ends came to 17 bases. This chain's CDR3 is CASSPSRSKGKETQYF. The CDR3 nucleotides are TGTGCCAGCTCACCGAGCAGGTCGAAGGGCAAAGAGACCCAGTACTTC.

This clonotype was seen repeatedly, ten times or more. The rearrangement links TRBV6-2 or TRBV6-3 to TRBJ2-7; D is undetermined. The V gene's germline CDR1 is MNHEY and CDR2 SVGEGT. The V end was cut by 5 bases, the J end by 5 bases, with 16 bases between. The CDR3 has 14 amino acids. The CDR3 bases are TGTGCCAGCAGTCACCATGCTAGTTCTGACGAGCAGTACGTC. The encoded protein is CASSHHASSDEQYV.

This clonotype has a handful of counts. The rearrangement joins TRBV9 to TRBJ2-3; no reliable D call. CDR3 size: 14 residues. Looked up from germline, CDR1 is SGDLS and CDR2 is YYNGEE. V was clipped by 6 bases and J by 2 bases, with 13 bases between them. Here the CDR3 reads CASTPSVNTDTQYF. CDR3 in DNA: TGTGCCAGCACCCCGTCCGTAAACACAGATACGCAGTATTTT.

This clonotype occurred a few times. The genes are TRBV30 and TRBJ1-5, with D possibly being TRBD1 (6 bases). CDR1 and CDR2 (germline): GTSNPN, SVGIG (reference sequence). Trimming removed 2 bases from V and 5 bases from J, with 10 bases in between. CDR3 length equals 13 residues. For the CDR3, the DNA is TGTGCCTGGAGTCAGGGGAGGGATCAGCCCCAGCATTTT. Translation gives CAWSQGRDQPQHF.

The genes are TRBV2 and TRBJ2-7, with unresolved D. Per the germline V gene, CDR1 is SNHLY and CDR2 is FYNNEI. Trimming took 6 bases from V and 2 from J, leaving 14 bases between them. This CDR3 is 14 amino acids long. CDR3 residues: CASSEQGSPYEQYF. The CDR3 DNA reads TGTGCCAGCAGCGAACAAGGTTCACCCTACGAGCAGTACTTC.

The gene calls are TRBV9 and TRBJ1-1; 7 bases are shared with TRBD1. This CDR3 is built from 13 residues. Germline values: CDR1 SGDLS, CDR2 YYNGEE. Trimming took 4 bases from V and 2 from J; bases not matched to a gene: 2. Here the CDR3 reads CASSWDSNTEAFF. DNA for the CDR3: TGTGCCAGCAGCTGGGACAGCAACACTGAAGCTTTCTTT.